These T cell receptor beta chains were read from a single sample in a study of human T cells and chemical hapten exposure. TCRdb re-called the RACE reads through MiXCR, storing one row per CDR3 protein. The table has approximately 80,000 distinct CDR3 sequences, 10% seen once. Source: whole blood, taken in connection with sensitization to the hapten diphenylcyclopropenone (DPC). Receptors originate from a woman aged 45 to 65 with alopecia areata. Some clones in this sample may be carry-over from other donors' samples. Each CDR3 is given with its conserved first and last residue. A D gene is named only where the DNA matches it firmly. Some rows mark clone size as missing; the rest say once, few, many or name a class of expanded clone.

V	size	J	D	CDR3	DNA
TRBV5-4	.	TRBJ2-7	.	CASSLVSGYEQYF	TGTGCCAGCAGCTTGGTTTCAGGCTACGAGCAGTACTTC
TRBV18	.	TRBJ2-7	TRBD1	CASSPPGQQGDYEQYF	TGTGCCAGCTCACCACCGGGACAGCAAGGGGACTACGAGCAGTACTTC
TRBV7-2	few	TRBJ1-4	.	CASSSDRGRNEKLFF	TGTGCCAGCAGCTCCGACCGGGGGCGTAATGAAAAACTGTTTTTT
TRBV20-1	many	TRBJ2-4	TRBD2	CSARVLAGGVSLAKNIQYF	TGCAGTGCTAGAGTGCTAGCGGGAGGTGTGTCGTTAGCCAAAAACATTCAGTACTTC
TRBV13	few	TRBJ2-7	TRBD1	CASSLAGTGFSEQYF	TGTGCCAGCAGCTTAGCCGGGACAGGGTTTTCCGAGCAGTACTTC
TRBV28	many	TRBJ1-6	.	CASSLDSPLHF	TGTGCCAGCAGTTTAGACTCACCCCTCCACTTT
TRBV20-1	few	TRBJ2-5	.	CSAGPNGETQYF	TGCAGTGCAGGCCCGAATGGGGAGACCCAGTACTTC
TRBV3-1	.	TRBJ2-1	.	CASSQDYGLANEQFF	TGTGCCAGCAGCCAAGATTACGGCCTTGCTAATGAGCAGTTCTTC
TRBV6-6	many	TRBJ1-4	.	CVVGSSTTNEKLFF	TGTGTGGTGGGGAGCTCGACAACTAATGAAAAACTGTTTTTT
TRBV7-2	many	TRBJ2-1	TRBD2	CASSLGAGYNEQFF	TGTGCCAGCAGCTTAGGAGCGGGGTACAATGAGCAGTTCTTC
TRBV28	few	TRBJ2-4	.	CASSLEGTAKNIQYF	TGTGCCAGCAGTTTAGAGGGGACGGCCAAAAACATTCAGTACTTC
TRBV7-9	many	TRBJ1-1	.	CASSFSRLRVSAFF	TGTGCCAGCAGCTTCTCTCGTCTCAGGGTGAGCGCTTTCTTT
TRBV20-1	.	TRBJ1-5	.	CSARDRSQPQHF	TGCAGTGCTAGAGATCGTAGTCAGCCCCAGCATTTT
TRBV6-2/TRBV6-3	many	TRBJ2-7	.	CASSRTGTSYEQYF	TGTGCCAGCAGTCGAACGGGAACTTCTTACGAGCAGTACTTC
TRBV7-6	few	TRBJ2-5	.	CASSLRAAAQETQYF	TGTGCCAGCAGCTTACGGGCGGCCGCTCAAGAGACCCAGTACTTC
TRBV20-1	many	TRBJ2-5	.	CSARGGSQKETQYF	TGCAGTGCTAGAGGGGGCTCCCAGAAAGAGACCCAGTACTTC
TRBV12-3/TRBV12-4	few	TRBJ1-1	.	CASSPYNTEAFF	TGTGCCAGCAGTCCATACAACACTGAAGCTTTCTTT
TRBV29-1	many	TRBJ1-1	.	CSVEVSMNTEAFF	TGCAGCGTTGAAGTCAGCATGAACACTGAAGCTTTCTTT
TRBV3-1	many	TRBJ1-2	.	CASSQYPQSGYTF	TGTGCCAGCAGCCAATACCCTCAGAGCGGCTACACCTTC
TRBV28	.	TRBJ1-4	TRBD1	CASSAYRGLGEKLFF	TGTGCCAGCAGTGCCTACAGGGGTCTTGGGGAAAAACTGTTTTTT
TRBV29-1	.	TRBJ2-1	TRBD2	CSVGLAGGVNEQFF	TGCAGCGTTGGCCTAGCGGGAGGGGTAAATGAGCAGTTCTTC
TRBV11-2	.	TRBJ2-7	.	CASSSLAAAYEQYF	TGTGCCAGCAGCTCACTAGCTGCGGCCTACGAGCAGTACTTC
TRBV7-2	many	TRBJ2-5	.	CASSLFNGRTPETQYF	TGTGCCAGCAGCTTATTCAATGGACGAACACCGGAGACCCAGTACTTC
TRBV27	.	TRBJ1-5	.	CASSLNSQGGDQPQHF	TGTGCCAGCAGTTTAAATTCACAGGGAGGGGATCAGCCCCAGCATTTT
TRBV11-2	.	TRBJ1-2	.	CASSSLRGTAKSYTF	TGTGCCAGCAGCTCCCTGCGTGGGACGGCCAAGAGCTACACCTTC
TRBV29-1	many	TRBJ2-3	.	CSVLIGAPDTQYF	TGCAGCGTTCTCATCGGTGCACCAGATACGCAGTATTTT
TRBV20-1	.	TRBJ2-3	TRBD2	CSATQRGSTDTQYF	TGCAGTGCCACTCAGCGGGGTAGCACAGATACGCAGTATTTT
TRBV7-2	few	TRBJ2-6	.	CASSPVGMDYVLTF	TGTGCCAGCAGCCCAGTGGGGATGGACTACGTCCTGACTTTC
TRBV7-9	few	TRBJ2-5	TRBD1	CASSPDRTQETQYF	TGTGCCAGCAGCCCGGACAGGACCCAAGAGACCCAGTACTTC
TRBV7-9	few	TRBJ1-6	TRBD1	CASGPTGGRSPLHF	TGTGCCAGCGGACCCACAGGGGGCCGATCACCCCTCCACTTT
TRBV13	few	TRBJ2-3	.	CASSSPRTTNRWDTQYF	TGTGCCAGCAGCTCCCCTCGGACCACCAATCGGTGGGATACGCAGTATTTT
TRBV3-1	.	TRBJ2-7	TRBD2	CASSPLKGTSGAYEQYF	TGTGCCAGCAGCCCCCTAAAGGGGACTAGCGGGGCCTACGAGCAGTACTTC
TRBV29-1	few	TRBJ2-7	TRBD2	CSVRSGSAYEQYF	TGCAGCGTTCGAAGCGGGAGTGCTTACGAGCAGTACTTC
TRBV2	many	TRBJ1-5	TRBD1	CASSGTGQGNQPQHF	TGTGCCAGCAGTGGAACGGGACAGGGGAATCAGCCCCAGCATTTT
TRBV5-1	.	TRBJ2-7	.	CASSLSSSYEQYF	TGCGCCAGCAGCTTGTCCAGCTCCTACGAGCAGTACTTC
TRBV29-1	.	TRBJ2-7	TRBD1	CSVRDRDEQYF	TGCAGCGTCCGGGACAGGGACGAGCAGTACTTC
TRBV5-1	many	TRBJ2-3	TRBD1	CASSQGANTQYF	TGCGCCAGCAGCCAGGGGGCGAATACGCAGTATTTT
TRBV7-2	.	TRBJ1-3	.	CASSRLPVGRSGNTIYF	TGTGCCAGCAGCCGCCTACCAGTGGGCCGCTCTGGAAACACCATATATTTT
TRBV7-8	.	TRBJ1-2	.	CASSIGAGRGYTF	TGTGCCAGCAGCATAGGAGCAGGGAGAGGCTACACCTTC
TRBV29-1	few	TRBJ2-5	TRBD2	CSVQPSGRETQYF	TGCAGCGTACAACCTAGCGGGAGAGAGACCCAGTACTTC
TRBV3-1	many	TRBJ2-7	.	CASSQSTSRWYEQYF	TGTGCCAGCAGCCAGAGTACTAGTAGATGGTACGAGCAGTACTTC
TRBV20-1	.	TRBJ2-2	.	CSARPAGEIRAGELFF	TGCAGTGCCCGCCCGGCAGGAGAAATTAGGGCCGGGGAGCTGTTTTTT
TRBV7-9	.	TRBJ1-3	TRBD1	CASSPRTGPGNTIYF	TGTGCCAGCAGCCCCCGGACAGGGCCTGGAAACACCATATATTTT
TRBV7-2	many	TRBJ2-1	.	CASSPWIRTNEQFF	TGTGCCAGCAGCCCGTGGATCCGGACGAATGAGCAGTTCTTC
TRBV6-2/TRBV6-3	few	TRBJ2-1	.	CASSSLIGEQFF	TGTGCCAGCAGTTCTCTGATTGGTGAGCAGTTCTTC
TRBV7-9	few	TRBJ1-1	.	CASTLSGGTEAFF	TGTGCCAGCACCCTGAGCGGTGGTACTGAAGCTTTCTTT
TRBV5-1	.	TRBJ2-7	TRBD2	CASSPGLAGGEQYF	TGCGCCAGCAGCCCGGGACTAGCGGGAGGCGAGCAGTACTTC
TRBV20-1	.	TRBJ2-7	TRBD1	CSAASRQGVSYEQYF	TGCAGTGCCGCTTCCCGACAGGGGGTAAGCTACGAGCAGTACTTC
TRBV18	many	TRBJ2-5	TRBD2	CASSPSPSGRTEETQYF	TGTGCCAGCTCACCATCTCCTAGCGGGAGGACCGAAGAGACCCAGTACTTC
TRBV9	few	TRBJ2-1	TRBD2	CASSVVAGSSYNEQFF	TGTGCCAGCAGCGTAGTAGCGGGGAGCTCCTACAATGAGCAGTTCTTC
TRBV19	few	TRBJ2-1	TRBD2	CATGLAGGQSPYNEQFF	TGTGCCACCGGACTAGCGGGAGGACAATCTCCCTACAATGAGCAGTTCTTC
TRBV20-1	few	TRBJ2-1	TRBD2	CSATSGSGFYNEQFF	TGCAGTGCTACTAGCGGGAGCGGCTTCTACAATGAGCAGTTCTTC
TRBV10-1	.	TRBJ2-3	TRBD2	CASSEAGDTDTQYF	TGCGCCAGCAGTGAAGCGGGAGACACAGATACGCAGTATTTT
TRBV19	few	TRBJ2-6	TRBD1	CATTRQGAQAGANVLTF	TGTGCCACTACTAGACAGGGGGCGCAAGCTGGGGCCAACGTCCTGACTTTC
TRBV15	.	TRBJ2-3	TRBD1	CATSRDGTGLLGTQYF	TGTGCCACCAGCAGAGATGGGACAGGACTCCTGGGTACGCAGTATTTT